The 11 T cell receptor beta chains below come from one sample, sequenced in a study of Ad26.COV2.S vaccination and SARS-CoV-2 variants (dated by TCRdb to about 2021). The method behind the library was the immunoSEQ multiplex PCR assay. This is the immuneACCESS table as TCRdb keeps it, with only in-frame sequences that have V and J called. A part of the clones is gone; compared with another copy, unresolved V genes explain less than half, and the rest is unexplained. The sample table holds roughly 270,000 clones, of which around 87% were seen once. The leading ten clones occupy more than 2.5% of the sample. Taken with the paper, the label for treatment or condition translates to: roughly 18 received Ad26.COV2.S at low or high dose, single or two shots; about 5 received placebo; per-sample allocation not given. Repertoires of vaccine and placebo recipients were sequenced from samples taken on day 63 after the first injection.

The specimen was peripheral blood, collected in a trial of Ad26.COV2.S vaccine versus placebo. These receptors all stem from a person aged 18 to 65 who received the Ad26.COV2.S COVID-19 vaccine or a placebo.

The V gene is TRBV2, the J gene TRBJ2-1; 12 bases map to TRBD2. Germline-derived CDR1 and CDR2 are SNHLY and FYNNEI. The CDR3 loop spans 15 amino acids. Trimming removed 4 bases from V and 4 bases from J; junction bases left unmatched: 2. The CDR3 DNA reads as TGTGCCAGCAGTGGGGGACTAGCGGGTTACAATGAGCAGTTCTTC. This translates into CASSGGLAGYNEQFF.

V and J are TRBV7-9 and TRBJ2-3; D uncertain. Germline V CDR1 and CDR2: SEHNR, FQNEAQ (reference sequence). This CDR3 is 15 amino acids long. The V end lost 3 bases, the J end lost 4 bases, and 14 bases lay between the germline ends. The CDR3 here is CASSFSVGRADTQYF. As DNA, the CDR3 is TGTGCCAGCAGCTTTTCGGTAGGACGGGCAGATACGCAGTATTTT.

The gene calls are TRBV6-6 and TRBJ2-3; D unresolved. With 0 bases removed from V and 5 bases from J, the gap between germline ends came to 6 bases. The V gene's germline CDR1 is MNHNY and CDR2 SVGAGI (reference sequence). The CDR3 has 13 amino acids. The CDR3 sequence: CASSYSPGDTQYF. The CDR3 coding sequence is TGTGCCAGCAGTTACTCACCGGGAGATACGCAGTATTTT.

The CDR3 DNA sequence: TGTGCCAGCAGTTACTCGTACAGGACTAACTATGGCTACACCTTC. Its protein is CASSYSYRTNYGYTF. The chain couples TRBV6-5 to TRBJ1-2, with D perhaps TRBD1 (5 bases). V was clipped by 0 bases and J by 0 bases, with 8 bases between them. Germline V lookup: CDR1 MNHEY, CDR2 SVGAGI. The CDR3 is 15 amino acids.

V and J are TRBV19 and TRBJ2-1; D is perhaps TRBD2 (5 bases). The CDR3 contains 15 residues. Germline CDR1 reads LNHDA; CDR2 reads SQIVND (reference sequence). Trimming removed 3 bases from V and 0 bases from J, with 9 bases in between. CDR3 in amino acids: CASSIASSSYNEQFF. In DNA, the CDR3 is TGTGCCAGTAGTATCGCTAGCAGCTCCTACAATGAGCAGTTCTTC.

The chain's CDR3 is CASSVAGGYPNEQFF. The CDR3 DNA reads as TGTGCCAGCAGCGTGGCTGGGGGCTATCCCAATGAGCAGTTCTTC. The V gene is TRBV9, the J gene TRBJ2-1, with D tentatively TRBD1 (6 bases). The CDR3 sequence is 15 residues long. Trimming removed 2 bases at V and 6 bases at J, with 15 bases between. Germline values: CDR1 SGDLS, CDR2 YYNGEE.

J is TRBJ2-2 and V is TRBV5-6; 13 bases are shared with TRBD2. CDR1 and CDR2 (germline): SGHDT, YYEEEE. With 5 bases clipped from V and 1 base from J, the junction kept 8 bases outside the gene matches. The CDR3 runs 18 residues. DNA of the CDR3: TGTGCCAGCAGTTCCGGGACTAGCGGGATACTGAACACCGGGGAGCTGTTTTTT. The encoded protein is CASSSGTSGILNTGELFF. Together with reference TRBV5-6 and TRBJ2-2, the CDR3 gives the full variable domain: DAGVTQSPTHLIKTRGQQVTLRCSPKSGHDTVSWYQQALGQGPQFIFQYYEEEERQRGNFPDRFSGHQFPNYSSELNVNALLLGDSALYLCASSSGTSGILNTGELFFGEGSRLTVL.

CDR3 protein: CASSTNLLGGQPQHF. The DNA of the CDR3 is TGTGCCAGCAGCACGAATCTACTGGGGGGTCAGCCCCAGCATTTT. This chain uses TRBV6-2 or TRBV6-3 with TRBJ1-5; TRBD1 might be the D (5 bases). Germline V gene sequence: CDR1 MNHEY, CDR2 SVGEGT. V lost 6 bases and J 6 bases, leaving 18 bases between the germline ends. The CDR3 contains 15 residues.

This chain joins TRBV5-1 and TRBJ2-7; D possibly corresponds to TRBD1 (6 bases). Germline CDR1 and CDR2: SGHRS and YFSETQ. This CDR3 is 13 amino acids long. Trimming pared 6 bases from V and 5 bases from J, leaving 15 bases between. CDR3 loop: CASNRDNTNEQYF. CDR3 in DNA: TGCGCCAGCAACCGGGACAATACCAACGAGCAGTACTTC. Combining the CDR3 with reference TRBV5-1 and TRBJ2-7 gives the whole variable domain KAGVTQTPRYLIKTRGQQVTLSCSPISGHRSVSWYQQTPGQGLQFLFEYFSETQRNKGNFPGRFSGRQFSNSRSEMNVSTLELGDSALYLCASNRDNTNEQYFGPGTRLTVT.

The chain recombines TRBV30 with TRBJ1-5; unclear D gene. This CDR3 is 12 amino acids long. Germline CDR1 and CDR2: GTSNPN and SVGIG (reference sequence). V dropped 0 bases and J dropped 10 bases, with 10 bases sitting between them. This CDR3 reads CAWSVHRDPQHF. The CDR3 DNA reads TGTGCCTGGAGTGTACATCGGGATCCCCAGCATTTT. The full variable domain, its missing parts supplied by reference TRBV30 and TRBJ1-5, is SQTIHQWPATLVQPVGSPLSLECTVEGTSNPNLYWYRQAAGRGLQLLFYSVGIGQISSEVPQNLSASRPQDRQFILSSKKLLLSDSGFYLCAWSVHRDPQHFGDGTRLSIL.

This chain uses TRBV7-9 with TRBJ1-4, with a possible D match to TRBD1 (5 bases). This CDR3 is 16 amino acids long. Germline V gene lookup returns CDR1 SEHNR and CDR2 FQNEAQ (reference sequence). The V gene lost 3 bases and the J gene lost 6 bases, with 17 bases spanning the gap. The CDR3 is CASSFGDSIPDEKLFF. CDR3 DNA: TGTGCCAGCAGCTTCGGGGACTCTATTCCGGATGAAAAACTGTTTTTT. Filled out from reference TRBV7-9 and TRBJ1-4, the complete variable domain reads DTGVSQNPRHKITKRGQNVTFRCDPISEHNRLYWYRQTLGQGPEFLTYFQNEAQLEKSRLLSDRFSAERPKGSFSTLEIQRTEQGDSAMYLCASSFGDSIPDEKLFFGSGTQLSVL.